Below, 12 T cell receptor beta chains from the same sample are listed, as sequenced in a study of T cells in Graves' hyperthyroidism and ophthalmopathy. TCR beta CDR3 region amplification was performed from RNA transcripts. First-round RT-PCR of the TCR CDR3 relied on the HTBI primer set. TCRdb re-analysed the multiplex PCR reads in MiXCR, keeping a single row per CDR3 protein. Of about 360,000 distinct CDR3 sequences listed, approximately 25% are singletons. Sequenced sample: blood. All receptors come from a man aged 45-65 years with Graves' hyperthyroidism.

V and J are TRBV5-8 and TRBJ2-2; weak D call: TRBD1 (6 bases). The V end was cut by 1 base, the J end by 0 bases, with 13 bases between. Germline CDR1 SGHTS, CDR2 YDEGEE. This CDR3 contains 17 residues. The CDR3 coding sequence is TGTGCCAGCAGCTTGATAGGGGGATCGACGAACACCGGGGAGCTGTTTTTT. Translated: CASSLIGGSTNTGELFF.

The CDR3 DNA is TGTGCCAGCAACCTGGGGGGGTATCCTGAAGCTTTCTTT. Its protein product is CASNLGGYPEAFF. This rearrangement joins TRBV2 to TRBJ1-1; D perhaps matches TRBD1 (5 bases). In germline, CDR1 is SNHLY, CDR2 FYNNEI. Trimming stripped 7 bases from V and 6 bases from J, with 15 bases between. The CDR3 totals 13 residues.

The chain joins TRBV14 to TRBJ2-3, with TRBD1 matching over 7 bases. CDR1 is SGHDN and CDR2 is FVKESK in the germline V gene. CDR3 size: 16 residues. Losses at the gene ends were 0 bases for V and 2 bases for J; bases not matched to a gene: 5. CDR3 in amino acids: CASSQDRQGNTDTQYF. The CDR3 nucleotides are TGTGCCAGCAGCCAAGATCGACAGGGCAACACAGATACGCAGTATTTT.

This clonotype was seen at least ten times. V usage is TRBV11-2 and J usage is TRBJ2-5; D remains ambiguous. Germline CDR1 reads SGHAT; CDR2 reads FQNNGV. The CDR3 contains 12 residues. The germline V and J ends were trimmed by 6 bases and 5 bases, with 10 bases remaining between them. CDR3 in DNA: TGTGCCAGCAGGATTGTGGGGGAGACCCAGTACTTC. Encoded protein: CASRIVGETQYF.

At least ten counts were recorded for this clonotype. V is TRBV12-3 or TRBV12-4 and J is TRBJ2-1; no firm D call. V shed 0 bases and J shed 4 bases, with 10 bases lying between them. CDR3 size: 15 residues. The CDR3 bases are TGTGCCAGCAGTTTAGCGGGATTCGATTACAATGAGCAGTTCTTC. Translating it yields CASSLAGFDYNEQFF.

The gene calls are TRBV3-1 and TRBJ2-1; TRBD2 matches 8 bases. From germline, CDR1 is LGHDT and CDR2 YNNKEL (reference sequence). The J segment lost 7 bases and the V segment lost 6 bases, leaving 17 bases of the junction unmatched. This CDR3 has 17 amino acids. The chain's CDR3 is CASSEAGAAGVVNEQFF. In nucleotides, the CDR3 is TGTGCCAGCAGTGAAGCAGGGGCAGCGGGAGTTGTAAATGAGCAGTTCTTC.

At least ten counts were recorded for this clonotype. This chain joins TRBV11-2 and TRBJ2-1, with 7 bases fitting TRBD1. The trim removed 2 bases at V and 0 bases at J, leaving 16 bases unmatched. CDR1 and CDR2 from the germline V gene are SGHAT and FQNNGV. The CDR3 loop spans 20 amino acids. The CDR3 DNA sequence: TGTGCCAGCAGCTTACTAACCCGCGACGGGGACAGTAGCTCCTACAATGAGCAGTTCTTC. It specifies CASSLLTRDGDSSSYNEQFF.

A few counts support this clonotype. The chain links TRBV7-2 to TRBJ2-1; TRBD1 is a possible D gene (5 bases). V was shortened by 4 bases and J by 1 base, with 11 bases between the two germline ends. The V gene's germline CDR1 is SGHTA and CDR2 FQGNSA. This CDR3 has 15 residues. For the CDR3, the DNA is TGTGCCAGCAGCTCAGGACCAGGGTCCTACAATGAGCAGTTCTTC. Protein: CASSSGPGSYNEQFF. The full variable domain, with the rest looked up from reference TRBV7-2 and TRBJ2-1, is GAGVSQSPSNKVTEKGKDVELRCDPISGHTALYWYRQSLGQGLEFLIYFQGNSAPDKSGLPSDRFSAERTGGSVSTLTIQRTQQEDSAVYLCASSSGPGSYNEQFFGPGTRLTVL.

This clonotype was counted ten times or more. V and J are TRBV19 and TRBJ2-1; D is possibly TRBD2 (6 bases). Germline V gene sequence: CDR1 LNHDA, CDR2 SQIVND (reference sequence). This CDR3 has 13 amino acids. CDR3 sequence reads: CASSSGTYNEQFF. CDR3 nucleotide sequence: TGTGCTAGCAGCTCAGGGACTTACAATGAGCAGTTCTTC.

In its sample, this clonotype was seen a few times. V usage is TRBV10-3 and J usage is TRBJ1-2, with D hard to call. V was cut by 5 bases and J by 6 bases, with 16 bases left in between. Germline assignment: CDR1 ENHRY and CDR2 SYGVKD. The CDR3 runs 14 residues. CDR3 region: CAISPRTIPDGYTF. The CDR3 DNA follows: TGTGCCATCAGTCCCCGGACCATACCGGATGGCTACACCTTC.

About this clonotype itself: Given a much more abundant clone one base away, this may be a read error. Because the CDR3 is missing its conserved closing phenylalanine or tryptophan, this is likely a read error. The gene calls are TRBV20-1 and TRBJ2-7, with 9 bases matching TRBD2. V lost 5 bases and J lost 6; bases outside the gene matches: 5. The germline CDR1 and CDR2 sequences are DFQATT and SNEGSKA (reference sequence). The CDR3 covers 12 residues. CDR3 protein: CSAPLAGAEQYL. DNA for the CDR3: TGCAGTGCTCCCTTAGCGGGAGCCGAGCAGTACCTC.

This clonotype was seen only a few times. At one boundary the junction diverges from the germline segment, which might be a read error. Here the CDR3 reads CATSDPALEGQFF. The CDR3 DNA reads TGTGCCACCAGTGATCCCGCCCTAGAGGGGCAGTTCTTC. The V gene is TRBV2, the J gene TRBJ2-1; D is perhaps TRBD2 (5 bases). CDR1 SNHLY and CDR2 FYNNEI come from the germline V gene. The CDR3 runs to 13 residues.